This T cell receptor beta chain was sequenced for a study of control samples from healthy donors and cancer patients. The method was immunoSEQ multiplex PCR; TCRdb's version includes in-frame clones alone and lacks a portion of them. The sample has around 230,000 clones, just under 95% seen once. Germline CDR1 reads MDHEN; CDR2 reads SYDVKM. V gave up 4 bases and J gave up 4 bases, with 19 bases separating them. CDR3 length: 16 residues. The rearrangement links TRBV28 to TRBJ1-2; unclear D gene. Sequenced input: blood. This sequence originates from a middle-aged man in good health. CDR3 protein: CASSSYGSPEGYGYTF. The CDR3 DNA reads as TGTGCCAGCAGTTCATACGGGTCTCCCGAGGGCTATGGCTACACCTTC.